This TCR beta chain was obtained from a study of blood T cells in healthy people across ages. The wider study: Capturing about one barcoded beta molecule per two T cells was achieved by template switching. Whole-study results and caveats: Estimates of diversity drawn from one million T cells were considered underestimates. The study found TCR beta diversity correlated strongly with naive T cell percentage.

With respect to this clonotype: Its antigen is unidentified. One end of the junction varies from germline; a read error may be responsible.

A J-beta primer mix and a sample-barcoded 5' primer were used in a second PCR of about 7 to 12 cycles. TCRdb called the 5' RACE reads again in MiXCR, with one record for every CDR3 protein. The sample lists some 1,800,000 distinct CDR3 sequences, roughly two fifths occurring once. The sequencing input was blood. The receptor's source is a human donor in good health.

The CDR3 loop is CAGSLGLPNTGELFF. The DNA for the CDR3 is TGTGCCGGCAGCTTAGGCCTGCCGAACACCGGGGAGCTGTTTTTT. This chain connects TRBV7-2 to TRBJ2-2, with D hard to call. CDR3 size: 15 residues. Germline values: CDR1 SGHTA, CDR2 FQGNSA.